This TCR beta chain was retrieved from a study of OX40 agonist ivuxolimab in advanced cancers. Study-wide background: Partial responses were observed in three patients, of whom one had hepatocellular carcinoma and two had cutaneous melanoma.

Here immunoSEQ multiplex PCR was the method, and the copy in TCRdb shows in-frame clones only, minus some. The sample holds around 62,000 clones, around 83% seen once. Autoimmune disease history or systemic immunosuppression was exclusionary. Patients had blood sampled at baseline and again on cycle 4 day 1 and cycle 7 day 1. V lost 1 base to trimming and J lost 5 bases; unmatched junction nucleotides: 2. CDR1 is SGHNT and CDR2 is YYREEE in the germline V gene (reference sequence). The CDR3 has 15 residues. Sequenced here: CD4+ or CD8+ T cells sorted from blood, sampled in a trial of the OX40 agonist ivuxolimab. The J gene is TRBJ2-3, the V gene TRBV5-4; the match to TRBD2 covers 12 bases. The clonotype comes from an adult with an advanced solid tumor such as melanoma, head and neck, liver or kidney cancer. Here the CDR3 DNA reads TGTGCCAGCAGCTTGCCTAGCGGGGGGGTAGATACGCAGTATTTT. Its protein is CASSLPSGGVDTQYF.